These T cell receptor beta chains were read from a single sample in a study of vaccination and CD4 T cells after COVID-19. Which antigens these TCRs recognize remains unknown. In TCRdb, the PCR reads were re-called with MiXCR into one record per CDR3 protein. Of 17,000 or so distinct CDR3 sequences in the sample, roughly 43% are singletons; the top ten hold over 6%. The sample in question was CD4+ T cells from blood, cultured in vitro, obtained after SARS-CoV-2 vaccination. The receptors originated from a human donor who had recovered from COVID-19. The CDR3 runs from the conserved cysteine through the conserved F or W. The order of the fields is D gene, J gene, clone size, V gene, CDR3 protein, CDR3 DNA. D genes are given only for firm matches. Clone size appears in some rows only: once, few, many, or a class for an expanded clone.

-	TRBJ2-3	few	TRBV6-1	CASNLRGTDTQYF	TGTGCCAGCAATCTGCGAGGCACAGATACGCAGTATTTT
TRBD1	TRBJ2-1	few	TRBV18	CASSPTQGAEYNEQFF	TGTGCCAGCTCACCCACTCAGGGGGCGGAGTACAATGAGCAGTTCTTC
-	TRBJ1-5	-	TRBV21-1	CASSKGGVPPDRNCNQPQHF	TGTGCCAGCAGCAAAGGCGGTGTGCCACCGGATCGGAATTGCAATCAGCCCCAGCATTTT
-	TRBJ1-5	few	TRBV7-6	CASSPAMGTQHF	TGTGCCAGCAGCCCGGCCATGGGGACCCAGCATTTT
TRBD2	TRBJ2-5	-	TRBV6-2/TRBV6-3	CASRDRVGRANQETQYF	TGTGCCAGCAGGGATAGGGTAGGGAGGGCCAACCAAGAGACCCAGTACTTC
TRBD1	TRBJ2-1	few	TRBV6-1	CASSGTGGWGDSHEQFF	TGTGCCAGCAGTGGGACAGGGGGCTGGGGAGATAGCCATGAGCAGTTCTTC
TRBD2	TRBJ2-3	-	TRBV7-3	CASSIGLAKDTQYF	TGTGCCAGCAGCATCGGACTAGCAAAAGATACGCAGTATTTT
TRBD2	TRBJ2-7	-	TRBV6-2/TRBV6-3	CASSSQWRREYGQYF	TGTGCCAGCAGCTCCCAGTGGCGGCGGGAGTACGGGCAGTACTTC
TRBD2	TRBJ2-7	-	TRBV6-5	CASSYSGTSGRYEQYF	TGTGCCAGCAGTTACTCGGGGACTAGCGGGAGATACGAGCAGTACTTC
-	TRBJ2-1	-	TRBV10-3	CASSPRVDEQFF	TGTGCCAGCAGTCCACGGGTGGATGAGCAGTTCTTC
-	TRBJ1-5	-	TRBV7-9	CASSLAAGANQPQHF	TGTGCCAGCAGCTTAGCGGCAGGGGCAAATCAGCCCCAGCATTTT
-	TRBJ1-1	few	TRBV20-1	CSARGVPSNTEAFF	TGCAGTGCTAGGGGGGTGCCGTCGAACACTGAAGCTTTCTTT
TRBD1	TRBJ1-3	-	TRBV10-3	CAISESTGGSGNTIYF	TGTGCCATCAGTGAGTCGACAGGGGGGTCTGGAAACACCATATATTTT
TRBD2	TRBJ2-7	-	TRBV6-1	CASRPGTSQTEYEQYF	TGTGCCAGCAGGCCCGGGACTAGTCAAACTGAGTACGAGCAGTACTTC
-	TRBJ1-1	once	TRBV6-2/TRBV6-3	CASSYSRGTGAEAFF	TGTGCCAGCAGTTACTCGAGAGGGACTGGCGCTGAAGCTTTCTTT
-	TRBJ2-5	once	TRBV20-1	CSARSAGLNQETQYF	TGCAGTGCTAGATCGGCTGGACTAAACCAAGAGACCCAGTACTTC